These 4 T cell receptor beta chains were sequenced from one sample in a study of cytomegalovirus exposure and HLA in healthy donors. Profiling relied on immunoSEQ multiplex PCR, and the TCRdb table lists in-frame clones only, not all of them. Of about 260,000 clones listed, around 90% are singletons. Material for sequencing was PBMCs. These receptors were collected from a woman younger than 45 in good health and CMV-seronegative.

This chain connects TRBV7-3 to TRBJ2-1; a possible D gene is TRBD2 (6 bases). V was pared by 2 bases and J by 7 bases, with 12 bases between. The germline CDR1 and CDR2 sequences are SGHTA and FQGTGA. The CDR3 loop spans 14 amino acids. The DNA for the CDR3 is TGTGCCAGCAGCTTACTCGGGACTGCTAATGAGCAGTTCTTC. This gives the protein CASSLLGTANEQFF.

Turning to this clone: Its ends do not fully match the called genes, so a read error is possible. CDR3 amino acids: CASSYSTGGGQPQHF. The CDR3 DNA sequence: TGTGCCAGCAGCTACTCGACAGGCGGCGGTCAGCCCCAGCATTTT. The V and J genes are TRBV6-5 and TRBJ1-5; a weak D match, TRBD1 (6 bases). The germline V gene has CDR1 MNHEY and CDR2 SVGAGI. The CDR3 extends over 15 amino acids.

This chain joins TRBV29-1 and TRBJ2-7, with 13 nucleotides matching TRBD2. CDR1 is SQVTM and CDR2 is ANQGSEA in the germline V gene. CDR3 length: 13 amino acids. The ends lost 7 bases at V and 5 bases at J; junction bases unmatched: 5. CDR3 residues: CSARTSGSNEQYF. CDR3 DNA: TGCAGCGCGCGGACTAGCGGGAGCAACGAGCAGTACTTC.

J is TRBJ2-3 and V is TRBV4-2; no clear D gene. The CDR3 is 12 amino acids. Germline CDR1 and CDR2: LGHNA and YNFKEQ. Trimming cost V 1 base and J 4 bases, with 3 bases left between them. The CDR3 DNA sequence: TGTGCCAGCAGCCAAGTCGCAGATACGCAGTATTTT. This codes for CASSQVADTQYF.